These 20 T cell receptor beta chains were all obtained from the same sample, sequenced in a study of T cell changes during pregnancy in multiple sclerosis (dated by TCRdb to about 2019). Library generation was performed with the immunoSEQ multiplex PCR assay. Sourced from immuneACCESS, this table was stored by TCRdb with only in-frame sequences that have V and J called. A share of the clones is absent; for the studies checked, an unresolved V gene accounts for under half, and the remainder has no known explanation. The sample yields tens of thousands of clones; about 90% were counted once. The leading ten clones occupy approximately 0.6% of the sample. Material: CD4+ T cells from peripheral blood mononuclear cells, obtained after pregnancy. The receptors here all came from a female donor with multiple sclerosis, enrolled in a pregnancy study.

This chain connects TRBV19 to TRBJ2-1; TRBD2 aligns across 12 bases. V dropped 3 bases and J dropped 2; count of bases not matched to a gene: 8. The CDR3 contains 18 residues. Per germline, CDR1 LNHDA and CDR2 SQIVND (reference sequence). CDR3 sequence (DNA): TGTGCCAGTAGTATGACTAGCGGGGGATACTTCACCTACAATGAGCAGTTCTTC. Translating gives CASSMTSGGYFTYNEQFF.

The chain is built from TRBV6-5 and TRBJ1-4, with unresolved D. Germline values: CDR1 MNHEY, CDR2 SVGAGI. V was trimmed by 0 bases and J by 6 bases, leaving 11 bases between them. The CDR3 length is 15 residues. The CDR3 bases are TGTGCCAGCAGTTACTCCGGGGTCTCGGATGAAAAACTGTTTTTT. Amino acids: CASSYSGVSDEKLFF.

This chain links TRBV19 with TRBJ1-5, with D hard to call. With 5 bases removed from V and 2 bases from J, the gap between germline ends came to 13 bases. CDR3 length: 15 residues. Per germline, CDR1 LNHDA and CDR2 SQIVND (reference sequence). This chain's CDR3 is CASSLTRGGNQPQHF. The CDR3 coding sequence is TGTGCCAGTAGTCTCACTCGGGGAGGCAATCAGCCCCAGCATTTT.

This chain uses TRBV29-1 with TRBJ2-1; TRBD2 agrees at 9 bases. The CDR3 runs 15 residues. Germline lookup yields CDR1 SQVTM and CDR2 ANQGSEA. Trimming cost V 7 bases and J 6 bases; bases outside gene matches: 13. The CDR3 coding sequence is TGCAGCGCCCTTACCCCTAGCGGGGACCTCAATGAGCAGTTCTTC. Its protein is CSALTPSGDLNEQFF.

V and J are TRBV19 and TRBJ1-3, with 7 bases that match TRBD1. The CDR3 sequence is 14 residues long. Germline V gene sequence: CDR1 LNHDA, CDR2 SQIVND (reference sequence). V trimming: 7 bases; J trimming: 0 bases; junction bases outside the gene matches: 3. CDR3 nucleotide sequence: TGTGCCAGTACCCAGGGGGTCTCTGGAAACACCATATATTTT. Amino acids: CASTQGVSGNTIYF.

With respect to this clone: Sequence at one end of the junction differs from germline and may be a read error. The chain is built from TRBV19 and TRBJ2-3; 10 bases are shared with TRBD2. The CDR3 is 15 amino acids. CDR1 and CDR2 (germline): LNHDA, SQIVND (reference sequence). CDR3 nucleotide sequence: TGTGCCAGCACCTCAGGGACTAGCGCCCACCACCAGGGGAATTTT. This encodes CASTSGTSAHHQGNF.

This rearrangement joins TRBV19 to TRBJ1-5, with 7 nucleotides matching TRBD1. After removal of 4 bases from V and 5 bases from J, the junction contained 17 bases not matched to a gene. This CDR3 is built from 18 residues. Germline lookup yields CDR1 LNHDA and CDR2 SQIVND (reference sequence). The CDR3 bases are TGTGCCAGTAGTAAAGGGGGTTGGGACAGTGGATCACATCAGCCCCAGCATTTT. Translating it yields CASSKGGWDSGSHQPQHF.

The CDR3 DNA reads as TGTGCCAGCAGCCCCTTCGGTGAAGCTTTCTTT. It specifies CASSPFGEAFF. The genes are TRBV11-2 and TRBJ1-1; no firm D call. The CDR3 is made up of 11 amino acids. V lost 5 bases and J 7 bases, leaving 8 bases between the germline ends. Germline lookup yields CDR1 SGHAT and CDR2 FQNNGV.

The chain is built from TRBV6-5 and TRBJ2-1, with D hard to call. The CDR3 is made up of 15 amino acids. The germline gives CDR1 MNHEY, CDR2 SVGAGI. The V and J ends lost 7 bases and 3 bases respectively, with 16 bases between them. DNA for the CDR3: TGTGCCAGCAAGCTCCTCGGTCCGCTCTACAATGAGCAGTTCTTC. Amino acids: CASKLLGPLYNEQFF.

The gene calls are TRBV30 and TRBJ2-3, with D tentatively TRBD2 (5 bases). The CDR3 spans 13 residues. Germline V gene data show CDR1 as GTSNPN and CDR2 as SVGIG (reference sequence). V was cut by 0 bases and J by 1 base, with 5 bases left in between. The CDR3 protein is CAWSVGGTDTQYF. The CDR3 nucleotides are TGTGCCTGGAGTGTCGGGGGCACAGATACGCAGTATTTT.

The V call is TRBV19, the J call TRBJ1-1; D unresolved. This CDR3 is 13 amino acids long. Germline CDR1 reads LNHDA; CDR2 reads SQIVND (reference sequence). Between the trimmed V and J ends, which lost 6 bases and 1 base, there was a span of 9 bases. CDR3 sequence (DNA): TGTGCCAGTAGCCTTCTAAAGAACACTGAAGCTTTCTTT. Protein product: CASSLLKNTEAFF.

This clone occurred once. This chain uses TRBV2 with TRBJ1-1; D is uncertain. CDR3 size: 14 residues. Trimming cost V 0 bases and J 0 bases, with 5 bases left between them. Germline CDR1 and CDR2: SNHLY and FYNNEI. CDR3 sequence (DNA): TGTGCCAGCAGTGAAGCTCTAATGAACACTGAAGCTTTCTTT. This encodes CASSEALMNTEAFF.

The DNA of the CDR3 is TGTGCCAGCAGCACCTGGGAATGTACCGGGACAGGGGGCTCCTACGAGCAGTACTTC. Encoded protein: CASSTWECTGTGGSYEQYF. The chain employs TRBV21-1 and TRBJ2-7; TRBD1 is the table's D call, not checked against the DNA. TRBV21-1 is a documented pseudogene. CDR3 length equals 19 residues.

The chain recombines TRBV5-6 with TRBJ1-1; 9 bases map to TRBD1. CDR1 and CDR2 (germline): SGHDT, YYEEEE. There are 19 residues in the CDR3. Unmatched junction bases numbered 16, after V lost 4 bases and J lost 0 bases. The CDR3 DNA is TGTGCCAGCAGCAAAAGGGTCACAGGGGGCGTGAGGGTGAACACTGAAGCTTTCTTT. Its protein is CASSKRVTGGVRVNTEAFF.

V is TRBV19 and J is TRBJ2-3; the match to TRBD1 covers 10 bases. The CDR3 has 17 residues. J was trimmed by 2 bases and V by 5 bases; bases with no gene match: 10. The germline gives CDR1 LNHDA, CDR2 SQIVND (reference sequence). CDR3 DNA sequence: TGTGCCAGTAGTCCAGATCGACAGGGGGCTATCACAGATACGCAGTATTTT. Protein: CASSPDRQGAITDTQYF.

The chain employs TRBV9 and TRBJ2-1, with a weak D call TRBD1 (5 bases). The CDR3 consists of 17 residues. The germline V gene encodes CDR1 SGDLS and CDR2 YYNGEE. V shed 0 bases and J shed 7 bases, with 20 bases lying between them. CDR3 DNA: TGTGCCAGCAGCGTAGCTGTTGGGGTGAAGGGGTGGAATGAGCAGTTCTTC. Protein: CASSVAVGVKGWNEQFF.

This clone was seen a single time. V usage is TRBV5-5 and J usage is TRBJ1-5; possible D gene TRBD1, 5 bases. CDR1 is SGHKS and CDR2 is YYEKEE in the germline V gene (reference sequence). V lost 2 bases, J lost 0 bases, and 9 bases lay in between. CDR3 length: 15 amino acids. CDR3 protein: CASSFRQISNQPQHF. The CDR3 DNA follows: TGTGCCAGCAGCTTCAGACAGATTAGCAATCAGCCCCAGCATTTT. Supplemented by reference TRBV5-5 and TRBJ1-5, the full variable domain reads DAGVTQSPTHLIKTRGQQVTLRCSPISGHKSVSWYQQVLGQGPQFIFQYYEKEERGRGNFPDRFSARQFPNYSSELNVNALLLGDSALYLCASSFRQISNQPQHFGDGTRLSIL.

The rearrangement uses TRBV7-2 and TRBJ1-2, with 11 bases aligning to TRBD1. The CDR3 is made up of 16 amino acids. Trimming at V came to 8 bases and at J to 6 bases, leaving 14 bases not matched to a gene. Germline assignment: CDR1 SGHTA and CDR2 FQGNSA. The CDR3 loop reads CASGRTGGVEYHGYTF. CDR3 nucleotide sequence: TGTGCCAGCGGAAGGACAGGGGGCGTTGAGTACCATGGCTACACCTTC.

The CDR3 nucleotides read TGCGCCAGCAGCTTGATGGTCGCGGCTACCTACGGCTACACCTTC. This encodes CASSLMVAATYGYTF. The chain carries TRBV5-1 and TRBJ1-2; D unclear. The CDR3 sequence is 15 residues long. Germline V gene sequence: CDR1 SGHRS, CDR2 YFSETQ. V was pared by 1 base and J by 8 bases, with 18 bases between.

The J gene is TRBJ2-3, the V gene TRBV7-3; weak D call: TRBD2 (7 bases). The germline V gene encodes CDR1 SGHTA and CDR2 FQGTGA. V was pared by 3 bases and J by 1 base, with 8 bases between. CDR3 size: 14 residues. CDR3 nucleotide sequence: TGTGCCAGCAGCTTGGGGGGGCGCACAGATACGCAGTATTTT. It encodes CASSLGGRTDTQYF.